Reported below is one T cell receptor (beta chain). This record belongs to a study of blood T cell repertoires in COVID-19. Across the study: The study drew acute and convalescent COVID-19 samples from the United States, Italy and Spain. In each case, the material was cDNA or gDNA derived from T cells, B-cell-depleted T cells, or PBMCs.

Per the original methods: The assay estimated nucleated cells by amplifying reference gene primers. Assay used: immunoSEQ multiplex PCR; TCRdb lists only in-frame clones, some missing. The DNA gave D and trimming, while V, J and clone size come from that table. The sample lists fewer than 120,000 clones; about 80% were seen once. Trimming took off 0 bases at V and 7 bases at J, with 9 bases between the two ends. The CDR3 sequence is 13 residues long. Germline V CDR1 and CDR2: MNHEY, SVGAGI. This TCR was recovered from an elderly woman with active or convalescent COVID-19. Sample: peripheral blood. This chain connects TRBV6-5 to TRBJ1-2, with D hard to call. This CDR3 reads CASSYSAGSGYTF. CDR3 sequence (DNA): TGTGCCAGCAGTTACTCGGCCGGGTCTGGCTACACCTTC.